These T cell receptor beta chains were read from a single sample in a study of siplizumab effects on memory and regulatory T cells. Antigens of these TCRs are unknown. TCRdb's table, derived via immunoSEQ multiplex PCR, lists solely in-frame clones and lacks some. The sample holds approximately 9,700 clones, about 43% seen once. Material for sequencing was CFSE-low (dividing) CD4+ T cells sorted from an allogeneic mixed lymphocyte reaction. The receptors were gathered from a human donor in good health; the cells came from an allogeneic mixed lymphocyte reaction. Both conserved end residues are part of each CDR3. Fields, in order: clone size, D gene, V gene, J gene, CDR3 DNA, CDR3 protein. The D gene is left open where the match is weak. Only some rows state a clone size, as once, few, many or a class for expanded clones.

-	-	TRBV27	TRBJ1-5	TGTGCCAGCAGTCCTATGACGGGGGATAGGCAGCCCCAGCATTTT	CASSPMTGDRQPQHF
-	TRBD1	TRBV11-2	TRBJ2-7	TGTGCCAGCAGCTCCGCGAACCTTGACAGGGGACCCTACGAGCAGTACTTC	CASSSANLDRGPYEQYF
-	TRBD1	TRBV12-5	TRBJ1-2	TGTGCTAGTGCTCAGGGAGGACAGGGACCTTACTATGGCTACACCTTC	CASAQGGQGPYYGYTF
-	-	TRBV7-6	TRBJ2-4	TGTGCCAGCAGCCAGACGGCAGGTTGGGGGTTGGGGGGAGGCAAAAACATTCAGTACTTC	CASSQTAGWGLGGGKNIQYF
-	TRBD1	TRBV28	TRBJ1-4	TGTGCCAGCTACGATCGAACTCCAGGGGGCGGCGAAAAACTGTTTTTT	CASYDRTPGGGEKLFF
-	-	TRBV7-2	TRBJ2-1	TGTGCCAGCAGCTCTGGCGGGGTCGGGGATGAGCAGTTCTTC	CASSSGGVGDEQFF
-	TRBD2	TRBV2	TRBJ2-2	TGTGCCAGCAGTGAAGGCCACCGGGCTAGCGGGAGGCACACCGGGGAGCTGTTTTTT	CASSEGHRASGRHTGELFF
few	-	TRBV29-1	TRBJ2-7	TGCAGCGTACCGGCCCAGGTCGGGGGAGAGCAGTACTTC	CSVPAQVGGEQYF
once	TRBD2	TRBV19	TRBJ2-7	TGTGCCAGTAGTACCCAGCCCTCAAGGACTAGCGGGAGACGCGAGCAGTACTTC	CASSTQPSRTSGRREQYF
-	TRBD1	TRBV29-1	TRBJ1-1	TGCAGCGTTGACAGGGGGATATGTCTAATCTGCTTGGGAGCTTTCTTT	CSVDRGICLICLGAFF
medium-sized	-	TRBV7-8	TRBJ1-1	TGTGCCAGCAGCCTGAGGGGCGGTTGGAGCACTGAAGCTTTCTTT	CASSLRGGWSTEAFF
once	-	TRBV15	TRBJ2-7	TGTGCCACCAGCAGAGCGGGAGCACACGAGCAGTACTTC	CATSRAGAHEQYF
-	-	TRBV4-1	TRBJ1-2	TGCGCCAGCAGCCAAGAGGCTGTGGGATTCTATGGCTACACCTTC	CASSQEAVGFYGYTF
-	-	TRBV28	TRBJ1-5	TGTGCCAGCAGTGTATCATGGGGGAACAATCAGCCCCAGCATTTT	CASSVSWGNNQPQHF
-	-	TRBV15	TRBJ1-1	TGTGCCACCAGCAGGGTCAAGGACACTGAAGCTTTCTTT	CATSRVKDTEAFF
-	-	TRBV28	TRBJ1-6	TGTGCCAGCAGTTTAGTAGGTAGGGGTGGATCACCCCTCCACTTT	CASSLVGRGGSPLHF
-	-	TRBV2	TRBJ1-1	TGTGCCAGCAGCACCGCAGGGAACACTGAAGCTTTCTTT	CASSTAGNTEAFF
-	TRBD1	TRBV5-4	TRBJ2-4	TGTGCCAGCAGCGTCACAGGGGGGAACATTCAGTACTTC	CASSVTGGNIQYF
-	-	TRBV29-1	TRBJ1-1	TGCAGCGTTGACGAGGGGCTGACTGAAGCTTTCTTT	CSVDEGLTEAFF
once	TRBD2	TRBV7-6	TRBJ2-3	TGTGCCAGCAGCCCTACATCTTCTAGCGGGGTCCTGGATACGCAGTATTTT	CASSPTSSSGVLDTQYF
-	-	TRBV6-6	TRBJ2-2	TGTGCCAGCAGCTACACACAGGGTTCCGCCGGGGAGCTGTTTTTT	CASSYTQGSAGELFF
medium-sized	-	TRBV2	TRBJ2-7	TGTGCCAGCGCAAGCGACAGGCGGATCGGGCAGTACTTC	CASASDRRIGQYF
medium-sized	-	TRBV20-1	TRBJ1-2	TGCAGTGCTACAGGGGCGATCTACACCTTC	CSATGAIYTF
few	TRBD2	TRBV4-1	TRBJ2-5	TGCGCCAGCAGCCAAGAAAGCGGGAGTAATGTTCAGACCCAGTACTTC	CASSQESGSNVQTQYF
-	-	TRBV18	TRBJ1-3	TGTGCCAGCTCACCATCGACGGGCTTCTCTGGAAACACCATATATTTT	CASSPSTGFSGNTIYF
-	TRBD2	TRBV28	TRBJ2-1	TGTGCCAGCAAGACAAGCGGGAGTGGGAGAAATGAGCAGTTCTTC	CASKTSGSGRNEQFF
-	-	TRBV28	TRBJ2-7	TGTGCCAGCAGTTTTCAATTCCTGAAAAAACCCTCCCTCGAGCAGTACTTC	CASSFQFLKKPSLEQYF
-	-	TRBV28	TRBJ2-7	TGTGCCACCAAAGCGGATACTAGTATGAGGGAGCAGTACTTC	CATKADTSMREQYF
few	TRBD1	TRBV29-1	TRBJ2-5	TGCAGCGCCGGGACAGGGGGAGAGACCCAGTACTTC	CSAGTGGETQYF
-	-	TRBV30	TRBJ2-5	TGTGCCTGGAGTTTTCGAGAGACCCAGTACTTC	CAWSFRETQYF
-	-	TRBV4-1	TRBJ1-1	TGCGCCAGCAGCCAAGAGATTCTTGCTCGGCAGCGGACTATGAACACTGAAGCTTTCTTT	CASSQEILARQRTMNTEAFF
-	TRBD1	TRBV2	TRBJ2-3	TGTGCCAGCAGTGAGGGACAGGGCACAGATACGCAGTATTTT	CASSEGQGTDTQYF
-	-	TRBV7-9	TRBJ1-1	TGTGCCAGCAGCGTCACCGGGACGACGGGGAACACTGAAGCTTTCTTT	CASSVTGTTGNTEAFF
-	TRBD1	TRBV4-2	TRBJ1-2	TGTGCCAGCAGCCTAAGACAGGGGATAGGTGGCTACACCTTC	CASSLRQGIGGYTF
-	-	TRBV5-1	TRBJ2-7	TGCGCCAGCAGCTTGTCCGGGGCCTACTACGAGCAGTACTTC	CASSLSGAYYEQYF
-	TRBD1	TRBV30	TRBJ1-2	TGTGCCGGGGGACAGGCATATGGCTACACCTTC	CAGGQAYGYTF
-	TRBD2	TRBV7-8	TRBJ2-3	TGTGCCAGCAGCGCCCCGACTAGCGGGACAGATACGCAGTATTTT	CASSAPTSGTDTQYF
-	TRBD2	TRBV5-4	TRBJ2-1	TGTGCCAGCAGCTTACTAGGCGGGAGGGCCCATTCCTACAATGAGCAGTTCTTC	CASSLLGGRAHSYNEQFF
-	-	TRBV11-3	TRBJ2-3	TGTGCCAGCAGCCTTCACACAGATACGCAGTATTTT	CASSLHTDTQYF
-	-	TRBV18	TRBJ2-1	TGTGCCAGCTCACTGACTACTAGGCCGGTTTTATCCAAGTCAGGTGAGCAGTTCTTC	CASSLTTRPVLSKSGEQFF
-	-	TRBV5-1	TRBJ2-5	TGCGCCAGCAGCTTGCCAGGGGAGGAGACCCAGTACTTC	CASSLPGEETQYF
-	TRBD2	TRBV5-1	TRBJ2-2	TGCGCCAGCAGGCCCGGGACTAGCGGAACCGGGGAGCTGTTTTTT	CASRPGTSGTGELFF
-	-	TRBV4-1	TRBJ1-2	TGCGCCAGCAGCCAAGATCTTCACAGGGAAGCTAACTATGGCTACACCTTC	CASSQDLHREANYGYTF